Described below is a single T cell receptor beta chain sequence and its context. The antigen remains undetermined. Generated by immunoSEQ multiplex PCR, the TCRdb table keeps only in-frame clones and is missing some. The repertoire holds roughly 530,000 clones, about 95% seen once, with about 0.054% in the top ten. This specimen comes from a study of shared clonotypes between healthy human individuals. Study results and caveats: Non-shared clonotypes had lower generation probabilities than clonotypes shared by all four sorted-subset donors.

After removal of 3 bases from V and 10 bases from J, the junction contained 9 bases not matched to a gene. Germline V gene sequence: CDR1 KGHSH, CDR2 LQKENI. The CDR3 has 15 residues. Sequencing was performed on naive CD4+ T cells sorted from blood. Noted subset: CD45RA+ positively selected. This receptor was identified in a woman under 40 in good health. The gene calls are TRBV18 and TRBJ2-1, with TRBD1 matching 10 bases. The CDR3 loop is CASSPGRQGAREQFF. The CDR3 DNA reads as TGTGCCAGCTCACCCGGGCGACAGGGGGCTAGAGAGCAGTTCTTC.